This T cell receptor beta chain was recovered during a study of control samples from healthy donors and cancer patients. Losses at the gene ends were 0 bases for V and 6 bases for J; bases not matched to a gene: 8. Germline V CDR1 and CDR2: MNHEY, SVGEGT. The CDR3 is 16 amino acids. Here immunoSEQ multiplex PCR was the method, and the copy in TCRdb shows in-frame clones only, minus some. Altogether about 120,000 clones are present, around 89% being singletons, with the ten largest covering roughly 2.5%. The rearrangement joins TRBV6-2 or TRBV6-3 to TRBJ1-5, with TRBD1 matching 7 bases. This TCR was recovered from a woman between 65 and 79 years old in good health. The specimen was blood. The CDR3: CASSYSPRQGAQPQHF. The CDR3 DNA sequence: TGTGCCAGCAGTTACTCGCCCCGACAGGGAGCTCAGCCCCAGCATTTT.